This TCR beta chain came from a study of T cell repertoires in cytomegalovirus infection. About the research overall: Recently identified HLA-C-restricted CMV epitopes were among the peptides used. Both CMV infection and a matching HLA type were indicated by public TCR beta signatures.

Findings and caveats of the study: Pooled public TCR beta family frequency picked out CMV carriers with the relevant HLA. HLA-C-restricted CMV clonotypes gave the most frequent clonotype in two of eight donors.

The sample holds a few counts of this clonotype. Its specificity is unknown. Each CDR3 protein is one row after TCRdb ran MiXCR on the reads. The sample shows approximately 910,000 distinct CDR3 sequences, less than 40% of them seen only once. Germline lookup yields CDR1 SGHDN and CDR2 FVKESK. V lost 1 base to trimming and J lost 3 bases, with 9 bases between them. The length of the CDR3 is 14 residues. This TCR was sampled from a human donor in good health (CMV status not recorded). Some clones in this sample may be carry-over from other donors' samples. The chain is built from TRBV14 and TRBJ1-2, with a weak D call TRBD1 (5 bases). The source material was cultured CD8+ T cells from PBMCs, sampled from culture after CMV antigen stimulation. The DNA of the CDR3 is TGTGCCAGCAGCCAAGTTCCGGGGGACTATGGCTACACCTTC. Translating gives CASSQVPGDYGYTF. The full variable domain, with the rest looked up from reference TRBV14 and TRBJ1-2, is EAGVTQFPSHSVIEKGQTVTLRCDPISGHDNLYWYRRVMGKEIKFLLHFVKESKQDESGMPNNRFLAERTGGTYSTLKVQPAELEDSGVYFCASSQVPGDYGYTFGSGTRLTVV.